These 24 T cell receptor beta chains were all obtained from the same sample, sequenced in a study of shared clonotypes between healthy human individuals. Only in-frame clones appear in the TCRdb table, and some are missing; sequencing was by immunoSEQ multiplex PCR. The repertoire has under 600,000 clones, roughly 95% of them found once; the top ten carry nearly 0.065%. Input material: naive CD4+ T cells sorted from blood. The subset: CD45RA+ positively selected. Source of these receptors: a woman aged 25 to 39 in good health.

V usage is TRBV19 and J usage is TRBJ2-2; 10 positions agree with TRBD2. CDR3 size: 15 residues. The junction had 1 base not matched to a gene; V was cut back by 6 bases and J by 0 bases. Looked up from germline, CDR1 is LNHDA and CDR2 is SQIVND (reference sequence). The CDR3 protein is CASSGLAANTGELFF. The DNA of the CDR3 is TGTGCCAGTAGCGGACTAGCGGCGAACACCGGGGAGCTGTTTTTT.

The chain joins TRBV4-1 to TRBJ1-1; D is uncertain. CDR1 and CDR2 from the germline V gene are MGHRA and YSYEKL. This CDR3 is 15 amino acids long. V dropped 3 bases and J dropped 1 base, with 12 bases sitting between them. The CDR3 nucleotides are TGCGCCAGCAGCCACGCGCCCCGACGGAACACTGAAGCTTTCTTT. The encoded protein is CASSHAPRRNTEAFF.

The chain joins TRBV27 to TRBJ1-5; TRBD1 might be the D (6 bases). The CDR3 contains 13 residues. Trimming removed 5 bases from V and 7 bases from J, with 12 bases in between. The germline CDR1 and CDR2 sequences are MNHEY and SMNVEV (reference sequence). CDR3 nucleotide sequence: TGTGCCAGCAGTCCAGGGGTTCCCCAGCCCCAGCATTTT. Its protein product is CASSPGVPQPQHF.

The CDR3 is CASSDSRAGPQHF. The DNA of the CDR3 is TGTGCCAGCAGTGATAGCAGGGCTGGGCCCCAGCATTTT. The chain carries TRBV2 and TRBJ1-5; D is possibly TRBD1 (5 bases). V was trimmed by 3 bases and J by 9 bases, leaving 12 bases between them. The CDR3 loop spans 13 amino acids. CDR1 and CDR2 (germline): SNHLY, FYNNEI.

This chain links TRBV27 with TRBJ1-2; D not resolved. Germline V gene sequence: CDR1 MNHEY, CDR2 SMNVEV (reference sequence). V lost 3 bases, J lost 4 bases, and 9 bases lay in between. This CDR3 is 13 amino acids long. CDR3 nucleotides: TGTGCCAGCAGTTTTCAAGGCCTCTATGGCTACACCTTC. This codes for CASSFQGLYGYTF.

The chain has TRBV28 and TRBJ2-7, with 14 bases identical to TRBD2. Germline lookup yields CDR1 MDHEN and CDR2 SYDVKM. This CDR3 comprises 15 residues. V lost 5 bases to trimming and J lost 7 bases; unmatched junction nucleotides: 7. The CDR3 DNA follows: TGTGCCAGCAGTCCGGGACTAGCGGGAGTGGGGGAGCAGTACTTC. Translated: CASSPGLAGVGEQYF.

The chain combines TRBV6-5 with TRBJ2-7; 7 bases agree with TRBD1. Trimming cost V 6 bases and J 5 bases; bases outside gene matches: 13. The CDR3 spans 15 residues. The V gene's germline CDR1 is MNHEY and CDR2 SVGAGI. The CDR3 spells CASSPRQGSKDEQYF. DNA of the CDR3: TGTGCCAGCAGCCCGCGACAGGGAAGCAAGGACGAGCAGTACTTC.

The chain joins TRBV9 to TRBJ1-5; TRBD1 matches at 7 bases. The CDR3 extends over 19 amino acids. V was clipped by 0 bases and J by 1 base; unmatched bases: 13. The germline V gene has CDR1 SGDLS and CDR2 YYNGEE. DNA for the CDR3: TGTGCCAGCAGCGTAGCGGGTAGGGGGCGATGTAAGAGCAATCAGCCCCAGCATTTT. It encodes CASSVAGRGRCKSNQPQHF.

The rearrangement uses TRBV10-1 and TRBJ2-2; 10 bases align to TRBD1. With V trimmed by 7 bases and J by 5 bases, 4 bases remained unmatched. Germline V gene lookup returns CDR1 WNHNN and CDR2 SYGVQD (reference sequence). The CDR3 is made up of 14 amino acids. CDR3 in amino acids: CASKMDRGTGELFF. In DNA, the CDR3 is TGCGCCAGCAAAATGGACAGGGGGACCGGGGAGCTGTTTTTT.

As DNA, the CDR3 is TGTGCCAGCACGGGACAGAGTAATTCACCCCTCCACTTT. It is translated as CASTGQSNSPLHF. The chain links TRBV2 to TRBJ1-6, with 7 bases that match TRBD1. J was trimmed by 6 bases and V by 7 bases; bases with no gene match: 3. Germline V gene lookup returns CDR1 SNHLY and CDR2 FYNNEI. CDR3 length: 13 residues.

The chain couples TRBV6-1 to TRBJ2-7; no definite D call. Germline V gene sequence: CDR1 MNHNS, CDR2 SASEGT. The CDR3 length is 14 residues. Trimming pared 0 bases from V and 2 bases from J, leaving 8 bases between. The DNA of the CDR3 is TGTGCCAGCAGTGAAGCGCCCAGTACCTACGAGCAGTACTTC. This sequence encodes CASSEAPSTYEQYF.

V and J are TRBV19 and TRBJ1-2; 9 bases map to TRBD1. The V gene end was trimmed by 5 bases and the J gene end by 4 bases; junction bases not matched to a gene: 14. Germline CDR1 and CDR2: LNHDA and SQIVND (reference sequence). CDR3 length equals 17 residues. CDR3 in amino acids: CASSRGTGKGAGYGYTF. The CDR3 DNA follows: TGTGCCAGTAGTCGGGGGACAGGGAAAGGGGCCGGCTATGGCTACACCTTC. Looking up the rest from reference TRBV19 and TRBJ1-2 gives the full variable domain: DGGITQSPKYLFRKEGQNVTLSCEQNLNHDAMYWYRQDPGQGLRLIYYSQIVNDFQKGDIAEGYSVSREKKESFPLTVTSAQKNPTAFYLCASSRGTGKGAGYGYTFGSGTRLTVV.

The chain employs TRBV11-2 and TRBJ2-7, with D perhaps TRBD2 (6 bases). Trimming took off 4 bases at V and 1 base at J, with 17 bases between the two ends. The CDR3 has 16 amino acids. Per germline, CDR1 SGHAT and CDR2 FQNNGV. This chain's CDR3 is CASSSLGGIGSYEQYF. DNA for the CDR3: TGTGCCAGCAGCTCCCTGGGGGGTATCGGTTCCTACGAGCAGTACTTC.

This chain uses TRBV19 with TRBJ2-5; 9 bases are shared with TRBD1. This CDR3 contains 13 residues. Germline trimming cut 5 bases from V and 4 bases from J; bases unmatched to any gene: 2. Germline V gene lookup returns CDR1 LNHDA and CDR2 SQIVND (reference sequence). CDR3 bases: TGTGCCAGTAGTGAGGACAGGGGAGAGACCCAGTACTTC. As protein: CASSEDRGETQYF.

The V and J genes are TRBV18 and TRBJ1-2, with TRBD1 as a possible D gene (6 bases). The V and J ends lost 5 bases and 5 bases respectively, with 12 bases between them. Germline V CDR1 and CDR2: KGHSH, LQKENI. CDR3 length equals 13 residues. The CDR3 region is CASSRTEDYGYTF. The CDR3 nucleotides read TGTGCCAGCTCAAGGACAGAAGATTATGGCTACACCTTC.

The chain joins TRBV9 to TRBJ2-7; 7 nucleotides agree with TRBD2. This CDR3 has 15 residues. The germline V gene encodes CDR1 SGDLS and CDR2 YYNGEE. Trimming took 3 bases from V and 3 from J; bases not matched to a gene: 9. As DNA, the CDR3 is TGTGCCAGCAGCGGGGCGCGCGGGGGATACTACGAGCAGTACTTC. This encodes CASSGARGGYYEQYF.

The CDR3 nucleotides read TGTGCCAGCAGACCGGGACAGGGGAAAACAGATACGCAGTATTTT. Amino acid sequence: CASRPGQGKTDTQYF. The chain carries TRBV9 and TRBJ2-3; 10 bases align to TRBD1. CDR1 is SGDLS and CDR2 is YYNGEE in the germline V gene. The CDR3 spans 15 residues. The junction had 6 bases not matched to a gene; V was cut back by 5 bases and J by 3 bases.

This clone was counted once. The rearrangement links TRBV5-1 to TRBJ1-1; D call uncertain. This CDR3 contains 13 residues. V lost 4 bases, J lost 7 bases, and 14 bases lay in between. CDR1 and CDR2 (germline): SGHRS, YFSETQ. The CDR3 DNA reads TGCGCCAGCAGCGCGAAGCCTGACATTGAAGCTTTCTTT. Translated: CASSAKPDIEAFF.

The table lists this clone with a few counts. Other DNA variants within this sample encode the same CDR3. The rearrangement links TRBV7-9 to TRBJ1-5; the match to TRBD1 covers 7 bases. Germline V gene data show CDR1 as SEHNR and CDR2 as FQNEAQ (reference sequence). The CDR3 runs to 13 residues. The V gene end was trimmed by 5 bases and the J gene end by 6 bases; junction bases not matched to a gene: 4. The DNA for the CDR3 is TGTGCCAGCAGCCCCCCAGGGGGTCAGCCCCAGCATTTT. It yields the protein CASSPPGGQPQHF.

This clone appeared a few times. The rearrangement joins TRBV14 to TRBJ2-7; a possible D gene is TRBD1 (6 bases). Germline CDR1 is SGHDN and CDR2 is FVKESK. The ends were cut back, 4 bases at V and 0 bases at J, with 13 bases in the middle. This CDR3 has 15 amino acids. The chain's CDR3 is CASSLRQASSYEQYF. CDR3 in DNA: TGTGCCAGCAGCCTTAGACAGGCCAGCTCCTACGAGCAGTACTTC.

The CDR3 spells CASSLVVAGAEAFF. In DNA, the CDR3 is TGCGCCAGCAGCTTGGTAGTAGCCGGCGCTGAAGCTTTCTTT. The chain employs TRBV5-1 and TRBJ1-1; unclear D gene. The V gene's germline CDR1 is SGHRS and CDR2 YFSETQ. This CDR3 has 14 residues. The germline V and J ends were trimmed by 0 bases and 6 bases, with 12 bases remaining between them.

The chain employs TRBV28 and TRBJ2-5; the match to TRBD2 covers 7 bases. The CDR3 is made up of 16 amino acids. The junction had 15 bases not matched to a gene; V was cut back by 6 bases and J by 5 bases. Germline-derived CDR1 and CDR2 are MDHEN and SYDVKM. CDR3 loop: CASSLLVGEGEETQYF. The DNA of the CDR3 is TGTGCCAGCAGCCTTCTAGTGGGGGAGGGTGAGGAGACCCAGTACTTC.

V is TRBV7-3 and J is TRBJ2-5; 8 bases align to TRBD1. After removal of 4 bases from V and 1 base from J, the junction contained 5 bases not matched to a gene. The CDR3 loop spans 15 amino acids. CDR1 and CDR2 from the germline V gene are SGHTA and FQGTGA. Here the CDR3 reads CASSSDRVGQETQYF. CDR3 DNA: TGTGCCAGCAGCTCGGACAGGGTTGGCCAAGAGACCCAGTACTTC.

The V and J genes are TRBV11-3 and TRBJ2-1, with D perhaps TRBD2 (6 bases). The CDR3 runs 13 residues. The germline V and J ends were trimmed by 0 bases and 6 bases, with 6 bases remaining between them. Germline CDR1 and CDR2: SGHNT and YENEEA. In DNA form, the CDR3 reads TGTGCCAGCAGCTTAGACGGGGGCAATGAGCAGTTCTTC. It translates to CASSLDGGNEQFF.